The entry that follows covers one T cell receptor (beta chain) sequence. Its specific antigen is unknown. No base quality information exists; no much larger clone differs at one position. The data belong to a study of regulatory T cells in long-lasting Graves disease (dated by TCRdb to the early 2020s). Context from the whole study: Persistent Graves' disease was defined as persistently positive TSH receptor autoantibodies together with antithyroid drug treatment for over 5 years. Peripheral blood TCR sequencing and RNA sequencing compared persistent Graves' disease patients with newly diagnosed Graves' disease patients. The study was conducted in China and was registered as a clinical trial. TCR sequencing covered roughly 13 persistent and approximately 20 newly diagnosed Graves' disease patients, around 33 samples in total. Antithyroid drugs had been taken for 10 to 13 years on average by persistent Graves' disease patients in the clinical cohort. General study outcomes and caveats: Preferential use of TRBV28, TRBJ1-2 and TRBJ2-5 was observed in persistent disease, whereas TRBV20-1 and TRBJ2-1 were favored in newly diagnosed disease. The small sample size was acknowledged by the authors as a limitation that may reduce accuracy. Because the primary lesion, thyroid tissue, could not be accessed, the study looked at peripheral blood alone. More public clonotypes were shared among persistent patients (fewer than 3,000) than among newly diagnosed patients (just under 1,000). Compared with newly diagnosed patients, patients with persistent Graves' disease had lower TCR Shannon entropy and fewer highly expanded clones, which suggests clonal expansion. Only the TCR beta chain was sequenced and analyzed.

The sample's time point label, decoded: persistent/refractory GD, antithyroid drugs over 5 years with positive TRAb. For both TCR sequencing and RNA sequencing, RNA was extracted from PBMCs in TRIzol. The diagnosis of Graves' disease followed American Thyroid Association guidelines. The patients came from an endocrinology department in Xi'an, China. Each patient gave approximately 10 milliliters of peripheral blood, collected in an EDTA anticoagulant tube. PBMCs were isolated by Ficoll Paque Plus density gradient separation without further T cell sorting. RNA quality was checked with an Agilent 2100 Bioanalyzer and agarose gel, and concentration with a NanoDrop 2000. Based on the germline V gene, the CDR1 and CDR2 sequences are MDHEN and SYDVKM. The junction shows trimming of 6 bases on V and 0 bases on J, plus 12 bases between the germline ends. CDR3 length: 16 amino acids, cysteine to phenylalanine. Only CDR3 DNA is held: 48 bases, read in frame from base 1.

Libraries were built with multiplex PCR. Sequencing took place on an Illumina HiSeq 4000. iRepertoire HTBI primers and Arm-PCR amplification of CDR3 regions were used to construct TCR beta libraries. Before sequencing, the PCR products went through gel purification. Per the authors' processing: Across samples, 60 to 70 TRBV and 13 to 15 TRBJ segments were identified and used for gene usage analysis of CDR3 amino acid clonotypes. COPE and FqMerger were used to merge filtered high-quality paired reads into contigs. BLAST was used to align contigs to IMGT TRBV, TRBD and TRBJ reference genes, with CDR3 defined following IMGT. Any clonotype with a frequency above 0.1% was counted as a highly expanded clone. Repertoire diversity was measured by Shannon entropy, and V-J evenness by the Gini coefficient. A clonotype was considered public if more than one individual shared it. The raw public reads went through TCRdb reprocessing: fastp at Q25, MiXCR clone calling, in-frame beta chains kept. When rows share a CDR3 protein, they turn into one entry using the most common DNA and genes. TCRdb assigned the V and J calls; the authors' analysis was not used. Here the sample has about 290,000 distinct CDR3 sequences; around a fifth occur a single time. Clones ranked in the top ten supply approximately 53% of the sample.

Here the sequenced sample was peripheral blood mononuclear cells (PBMCs), taken when the disease was refractory, from a patient treated with antithyroid drugs. The sequence is built from TRBV28 and TRBJ2-6, with no confident D gene call. The sequence was obtained from a female donor with Graves disease. The CDR3 here reads CASSSLVDSGANVLTF. The nucleotides read TGTGCCAGCAGCTCTCTGGTGGACTCTGGGGCCAACGTCCTGACTTTC.